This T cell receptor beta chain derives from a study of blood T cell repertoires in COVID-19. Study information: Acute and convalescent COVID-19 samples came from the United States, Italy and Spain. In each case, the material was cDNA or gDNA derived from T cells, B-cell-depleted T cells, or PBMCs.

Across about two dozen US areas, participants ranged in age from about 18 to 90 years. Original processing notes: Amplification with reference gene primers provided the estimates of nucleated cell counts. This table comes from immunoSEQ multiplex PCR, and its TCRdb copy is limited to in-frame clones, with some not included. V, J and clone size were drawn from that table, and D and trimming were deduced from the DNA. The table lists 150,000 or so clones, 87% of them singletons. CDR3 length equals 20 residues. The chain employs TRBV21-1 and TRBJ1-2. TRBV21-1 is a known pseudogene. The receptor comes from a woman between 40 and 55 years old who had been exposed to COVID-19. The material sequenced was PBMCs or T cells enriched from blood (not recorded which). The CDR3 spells CASSIKRSEGEDASNYGYTF. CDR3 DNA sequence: TGTGCCAGCAGCATTAAGAGGTCGGAAGGGGAGGACGCCTCCAACTATGGCTACACCTTC.